This TCR beta chain originates from a study of human T cells and chemical hapten exposure. CDR1 and CDR2 (germline): MNHEY, SVGAGI. V lost 1 base and J 0 bases, leaving 12 bases between the germline ends. The CDR3 extends over 16 amino acids. Time point described: pre-sensitization, week 0. Regarding treatment: therapeutic diphenylcyclopropenone sensitization with weekly scalp DPC. Sample donors consisted of patients with alopecia, aged 18 to 70 years, who were suitable for DPC. The library gave individual cDNA molecules unique molecular identifiers. TCRdb reanalysed the RACE reads using MiXCR and keeps one entry per CDR3 protein. The data contain more than 150,000 distinct CDR3 sequences, 25% to 35% of them singletons.

Source: whole blood, taken in connection with sensitization to the hapten diphenylcyclopropenone (DPC). The source of this sequence is a woman under 40 with alopecia areata. Some clones in this sample may be carry-over from other donors' samples. The J gene is TRBJ2-5, the V gene TRBV6-5, with unresolved D. In DNA form, the CDR3 reads TGTGCCAGCAGTTACTATCTCTCTCCGTACCAAGAGACCCAGTACTTC. Encoded protein: CASSYYLSPYQETQYF.